These 30 T cell receptor beta chains were all obtained from the same sample, sequenced in a study of blood T cell repertoires in COVID-19 (dated by TCRdb to about 2020). The library came from the immunoSEQ multiplex PCR assay. Held by TCRdb, this immuneACCESS table contains in-frame sequences only and omits some clones. Under half of the omission traces to an unresolved V gene where checked; the cause of the rest is unknown. Counted in this sample were 180,000 or so clones; around 86% of them appeared once. Of the sample, less than 1% falls within the top ten clones. Sample: peripheral blood. The source of these receptors is a man between 18 and 35 years old with acute or convalescent COVID-19.

This chain joins TRBV4-2 and TRBJ2-6; TRBD1 might be the D (6 bases). The CDR3 is 17 amino acids. Trimming stripped 3 bases from V and 0 bases from J, with 12 bases between. Germline CDR1 LGHNA, CDR2 YNFKEQ. In nucleotides, the CDR3 is TGTGCCAGCAGCCAGGTTACAGGGATCTCTGGGGCCAACGTCCTGACTTTC. Translated, it gives CASSQVTGISGANVLTF.

V usage is TRBV9 and J usage is TRBJ1-1, with D possibly matching TRBD1 (6 bases). CDR3 length: 15 amino acids. Looked up from germline, CDR1 is SGDLS and CDR2 is YYNGEE. V lost 4 bases and J lost 1, with 14 bases in between. The CDR3 DNA is TGTGCCAGCAGCATCCATGGACAGCCGAACACTGAAGCTTTCTTT. Residues: CASSIHGQPNTEAFF.

The chain has TRBV6-1 and TRBJ1-2; no firm D call. From germline, CDR1 is MNHNS and CDR2 SASEGT. The CDR3 runs 14 residues. V lost 2 bases to trimming and J lost 0 bases, with 7 bases between them. CDR3 loop: CASSEQAPNYGYTF. As DNA, the CDR3 is TGTGCCAGCAGTGAACAGGCCCCTAACTATGGCTACACCTTC.

This clone was found a few times. The chain links TRBV9 to TRBJ2-1, with D possibly TRBD1 on 5 matching bases. CDR3 length: 14 amino acids. CDR1 is SGDLS, CDR2 YYNGEE, per germline. Trimming pared 0 bases from V and 4 bases from J, leaving 8 bases between. DNA for the CDR3: TGTGCCAGCAGCGTAGGGGGCGGTTACAATGAGCAGTTCTTC. As protein: CASSVGGGYNEQFF.

The chain combines TRBV5-8 with TRBJ2-5; D is ambiguous. Between the trimmed V and J ends, which lost 2 bases and 5 bases, there was a span of 10 bases. CDR1 is SGHTS, CDR2 YDEGEE, per germline. The CDR3 contains 13 residues. The CDR3 loop is CASSFRLGETQYF. CDR3 nucleotide sequence: TGTGCCAGCAGCTTCCGGCTAGGCGAGACCCAGTACTTC.

The V call is TRBV9, the J call TRBJ1-2; possibly TRBD1 for D (5 bases). Germline values: CDR1 SGDLS, CDR2 YYNGEE. V gave up 4 bases and J gave up 0 bases, with 13 bases separating them. This CDR3 contains 15 residues. CDR3 sequence: CASSHARGANYGYTF. The CDR3 nucleotides read TGTGCCAGCAGCCACGCACGGGGGGCTAACTATGGCTACACCTTC.

This rearrangement joins TRBV7-2 to TRBJ1-4; 7 bases agree with TRBD1. This CDR3 is built from 15 residues. CDR1 SGHTA and CDR2 FQGNSA come from the germline V gene. The ends lost 5 bases at V and 0 bases at J; junction bases unmatched: 3. CDR3 nucleotide sequence: TGTGCCAGCAGCACAGGGGCAACAACTAATGAAAAACTGTTTTTT. Encoded protein: CASSTGATTNEKLFF.

The V call is TRBV11-3, the J call TRBJ1-6, with D uncertain. The germline gives CDR1 SGHNT, CDR2 YENEEA. CDR3 length: 13 amino acids. Trimming left V 1 base short and J 8 bases short, with 6 bases between. The CDR3 is CASSLVRDSPLHF. As DNA, the CDR3 is TGTGCCAGCAGCTTAGTTCGAGATTCACCCCTCCACTTT.

The chain carries TRBV4-1 and TRBJ1-5, with 9 bases identical to TRBD1. CDR1 is MGHRA and CDR2 is YSYEKL in the germline V gene. V shed 1 base and J 7 bases; nucleotides not matched to a gene: 11. The length of the CDR3 is 17 residues. Here the CDR3 DNA reads TGCGCCAGCAGCCAAGCTGGGACAGGGAGATCCGGCCAGCCCCAGCATTTT. It yields the protein CASSQAGTGRSGQPQHF.

The genes are TRBV19 and TRBJ1-2, with 9 bases aligning to TRBD1. V shed 5 bases, J shed 6 bases, and the junction held 7 bases outside the gene matches. Germline CDR1 reads LNHDA; CDR2 reads SQIVND (reference sequence). This CDR3 comprises 14 residues. The CDR3 region is CASSESRDRDGYTF. The CDR3 nucleotides are TGTGCCAGTAGTGAGTCCCGGGACAGGGATGGCTACACCTTC. The whole variable domain, remainder taken from reference TRBV19 and TRBJ1-2, is DGGITQSPKYLFRKEGQNVTLSCEQNLNHDAMYWYRQDPGQGLRLIYYSQIVNDFQKGDIAEGYSVSREKKESFPLTVTSAQKNPTAFYLCASSESRDRDGYTFGSGTRLTVV.

This chain's CDR3 is CASSPPGAESGNTIYF. In nucleotides, the CDR3 is TGTGCCAGCAGTCCCCCAGGGGCTGAGTCTGGAAACACCATATATTTT. The chain has TRBV28 and TRBJ1-3; maybe TRBD1 (6 bases). The V end was cut by 5 bases, the J end by 1 base, with 15 bases between. Germline V gene data show CDR1 as MDHEN and CDR2 as SYDVKM. The CDR3 has 16 residues.

This clone was seen a handful of times. The chain recombines TRBV2 with TRBJ1-1; D is possibly TRBD1 (6 bases). V was clipped by 3 bases and J by 2 bases, with 10 bases between them. CDR3 length: 14 residues. The V gene's germline CDR1 is SNHLY and CDR2 FYNNEI. CDR3 nucleotide sequence: TGTGCCAGCAGTGATATGGGGGCCAACACTGAAGCTTTCTTT. This translates into CASSDMGANTEAFF.

The genes are TRBV5-8 and TRBJ1-5; D unclear. The length of the CDR3 is 15 residues. Deletions cut 5 bases from V and 0 bases from J, with 12 bases between. Germline CDR1 is SGHTS and CDR2 is YDEGEE. The CDR3 sequence: CASRARGNSNQPQHF. CDR3 DNA: TGTGCCAGCAGGGCTCGCGGGAATAGCAATCAGCCCCAGCATTTT.

The CDR3 sequence: CASSAAGANYGYTF. The CDR3 DNA sequence: TGTGCCAGCAGCGCAGCAGGGGCAAACTATGGCTACACCTTC. The chain links TRBV11-2 to TRBJ1-2; possibly TRBD1 for D (6 bases). The CDR3 extends over 14 amino acids. Trimming pared 5 bases from V and 2 bases from J, leaving 12 bases between. Germline lookup yields CDR1 SGHAT and CDR2 FQNNGV.

The rearrangement uses TRBV9 and TRBJ2-3; 8 nucleotides line up with TRBD2. The CDR3 spans 15 residues. V lost 4 bases, J lost 2 bases, and 6 bases stayed unmatched. Germline values: CDR1 SGDLS, CDR2 YYNGEE. CDR3 bases: TGTGCCAGCAGCCCCAGACTAGCGACCACAGATACGCAGTATTTT. Translating gives CASSPRLATTDTQYF.

This chain links TRBV18 with TRBJ1-2; 9 bases line up with TRBD1. The trim removed 4 bases at V and 5 bases at J, leaving 5 bases unmatched. Germline CDR1 is KGHSH and CDR2 is LQKENI. The CDR3 totals 14 residues. Here the CDR3 DNA reads TGTGCCAGCTCACGGGACAGGGTTTTTTATGGCTACACCTTC. It encodes CASSRDRVFYGYTF. The full variable domain, rest sourced from reference TRBV18 and TRBJ1-2, is NAGVMQNPRHLVRRRGQEARLRCSPMKGHSHVYWYRQLPEEGLKFMVYLQKENIIDESGMPKERFSAEFPKEGPSILRIQQVVRGDSAAYFCASSRDRVFYGYTFGSGTRLTVV.

The CDR3 here is CASSFREGTEAFF. The CDR3 coding sequence is TGTGCCAGCAGCTTCAGGGAAGGAACTGAAGCTTTCTTT. V usage is TRBV7-9 and J usage is TRBJ1-1; a possible D gene is TRBD1 (5 bases). Trimming left V 3 bases short and J 5 bases short, with 10 bases between. This CDR3 is 13 amino acids long. The V gene's germline CDR1 is SEHNR and CDR2 FQNEAQ (reference sequence).

The V call is TRBV7-9, the J call TRBJ1-2; 7 bases are shared with TRBD1. V shed 5 bases and J 5 bases; nucleotides not matched to a gene: 11. Germline V CDR1 and CDR2: SEHNR, FQNEAQ (reference sequence). The length of the CDR3 is 15 residues. CDR3 nucleotide sequence: TGTGCCAGCAGCCCGTACGAGGGGGCTGGGTATGGCTACACCTTC. This translates into CASSPYEGAGYGYTF. The full variable domain, in which reference TRBV7-9 and TRBJ1-2 provide the parts outside the CDR3, is DTGVSQNPRHKITKRGQNVTFRCDPISEHNRLYWYRQTLGQGPEFLTYFQNEAQLEKSRLLSDRFSAERPKGSFSTLEIQRTEQGDSAMYLCASSPYEGAGYGYTFGSGTRLTVV.

This clone is a singleton in its sample. The gene calls are TRBV24-1 and TRBJ1-2, with D unclear. V lost 4 bases to trimming and J lost 0 bases, with 8 bases between them. The CDR3 extends over 14 amino acids. Germline V lookup: CDR1 KGHDR, CDR2 SFDVKD. CDR3 amino acids: CATSDSETNYGYTF. The CDR3, as DNA: TGTGCCACCAGTGACTCAGAAACTAACTATGGCTACACCTTC.

V gene TRBV7-9 combines with J gene TRBJ2-1, with 10 bases that match TRBD2. This CDR3 region has 15 residues. Germline CDR1 reads SEHNR; CDR2 reads FQNEAQ (reference sequence). The trim removed 5 bases at V and 4 bases at J, leaving 5 bases unmatched. The CDR3 region has the DNA TGTGCCAGCAGCCTAAGCGGGGGGGTATACAATGAGCAGTTCTTC. Its translation: CASSLSGGVYNEQFF.

The chain recombines TRBV30 with TRBJ2-1; 13 bases line up with TRBD2. The V gene end was trimmed by 1 base and the J gene end by 6 bases; junction bases not matched to a gene: 9. Germline CDR1 GTSNPN, CDR2 SVGIG (reference sequence). This CDR3 region has 17 residues. The CDR3 nucleotides are TGTGCCTGGAGTGGACTAGCGGGGGGCCTACGGAGCAATGAGCAGTTCTTC. This sequence encodes CAWSGLAGGLRSNEQFF.

The genes are TRBV4-1 and TRBJ2-5, with TRBD1 identical over 9 bases. The J segment lost 1 base and the V segment lost 3 bases, leaving 15 bases of the junction unmatched. CDR1 and CDR2 (germline): MGHRA, YSYEKL. This CDR3 contains 19 residues. The CDR3 DNA reads as TGCGCCAGCAGCCAGCCCTCCTACAGGGGGCCGTTTTTCCAAGAGACCCAGTACTTC. Protein product: CASSQPSYRGPFFQETQYF.

The chain has TRBV3-1 (or the pseudogene TRBV3-2) and TRBJ1-3, with D hard to call. The CDR3 has 14 residues. The germline gives CDR1 LGHDT, CDR2 YNNKEL (reference sequence). V was cut by 1 base and J by 2 bases, with 6 bases left in between. The CDR3 DNA follows: TGTGCCAGCAGCCAAGCATCCCCTGGAAACACCATATATTTT. This sequence encodes CASSQASPGNTIYF.

The chain is built from TRBV3-1 (or the pseudogene TRBV3-2) and TRBJ1-1, with D possibly TRBD1 on 5 matching bases. The germline CDR1 and CDR2 sequences are LGHDT and YNNKEL (reference sequence). The CDR3 length is 14 residues. The V end lost 3 bases, the J end lost 0 bases, and 8 bases lay between the germline ends. Written as DNA, the CDR3 is TGTGCCAGCAGCCATGGCAGGGTGAACACTGAAGCTTTCTTT. This encodes CASSHGRVNTEAFF.

This clone occurred a few times. The chain has TRBV6-1 and TRBJ1-5; D is possibly TRBD1 (5 bases). The CDR3 contains 15 residues. Per the germline V gene, CDR1 is MNHNS and CDR2 is SASEGT. V gave up 0 bases and J gave up 5 bases, with 11 bases separating them. DNA for the CDR3: TGTGCCAGCAGTGAAGCGACGGGGGGTCATCAGCCCCAGCATTTT. Protein sequence: CASSEATGGHQPQHF.

V usage is TRBV7-9 and J usage is TRBJ1-1; D possibly corresponds to TRBD1 (6 bases). V was shortened by 3 bases and J by 0 bases, with 14 bases between the two germline ends. The CDR3 runs to 16 residues. Germline CDR1 SEHNR, CDR2 FQNEAQ (reference sequence). The CDR3 coding sequence is TGTGCCAGCAGCTTCCCGACAGGACCCATGAACACTGAAGCTTTCTTT. Amino acids: CASSFPTGPMNTEAFF.

The chain joins TRBV5-1 to TRBJ2-2; 10 bases map to TRBD2. From germline, CDR1 is SGHRS and CDR2 YFSETQ. After removal of 0 bases from V and 6 bases from J, the junction contained 8 bases not matched to a gene. The CDR3 length is 17 residues. The CDR3 protein is CASSLASGGARAGELFF. CDR3 sequence (DNA): TGCGCCAGCAGCTTGGCCAGCGGGGGGGCCCGTGCCGGGGAGCTGTTTTTT.

The rearrangement links TRBV28 to TRBJ2-6; 10 bases fit TRBD1. There are 18 residues in the CDR3. Germline-derived CDR1 and CDR2 are MDHEN and SYDVKM. V lost 7 bases to trimming and J lost 0 bases; unmatched junction nucleotides: 9. The CDR3, as DNA: TGTGCCAGCACCACGACAGGGGGCGCCTACTCTGGGGCCAACGTCCTGACTTTC. Amino acid sequence: CASTTTGGAYSGANVLTF.

The rearrangement links TRBV5-6 to TRBJ2-1, with TRBD1 as a possible D gene (6 bases). From germline, CDR1 is SGHDT and CDR2 YYEEEE. Trimming stripped 7 bases from V and 4 bases from J, with 15 bases between. The length of the CDR3 is 14 residues. The CDR3 loop reads CASGNNRVYNEQFF. The CDR3 DNA follows: TGTGCCAGCGGAAACAACAGGGTGTACAATGAGCAGTTCTTC.

The chain uses TRBV18 and TRBJ2-1; tentative D call: TRBD1 (6 bases). The CDR3 has 15 amino acids. Germline CDR1 and CDR2: KGHSH and LQKENI. V was pared by 3 bases and J by 4 bases, with 13 bases between. CDR3 sequence: CASSPGQILYNEQFF. The CDR3 coding sequence is TGTGCCAGCTCACCCGGACAGATCCTATACAATGAGCAGTTCTTC.